This TCR beta chain is from a study of blood T cell repertoires in COVID-19. TCRdb keeps only in-frame clones here, not all; method: immunoSEQ multiplex PCR. The repertoire holds over 250,000 clones, roughly 85% seen once, with over 8.5% in the top ten. The CDR3 contains 15 residues. Losses at the gene ends were 1 base for V and 3 bases for J; bases not matched to a gene: 5. Germline loops: CDR1 SGHNT, CDR2 YYREEE (reference sequence). The rearrangement links TRBV5-4 to TRBJ2-7, with 9 bases identical to TRBD1. The receptor was isolated from a woman in her 50s who had recovered from COVID-19. The sample comprised peripheral blood. The CDR3 region is CASSLSNRGRYEQYF. The CDR3 DNA sequence: TGTGCCAGCAGCTTGTCAAACAGGGGGCGCTACGAGCAGTACTTC. The complete variable domain, with remaining parts taken from reference TRBV5-4 and TRBJ2-7, reads ETGVTQSPTHLIKTRGQQVTLRCSSQSGHNTVSWYQQALGQGPQFIFQYYREEENGRGNFPPRFSGLQFPNYSSELNVNALELDDSALYLCASSLSNRGRYEQYFGPGTRLTVT.